The clone carrying this TCR beta chain was seen just once. The antigen is unknown. This sample stems from a study of T cells in Graves' hyperthyroidism and ophthalmopathy. Study-level results: Ophthalmopathy was separated from stable hyperthyroidism by a 13 V-J model.

Exclusion followed for patients with uncontrolled infection, other autoimmune disease, pregnancy or lactation. Regions amplified from RNA transcripts were the TCR beta CDR3 regions. First-round RT-PCR with HTBI primers amplified the TCR CDR3 region. TCRdb re-called the multiplex PCR reads with MiXCR, one entry per CDR3 protein. The sample has 550,000 to 700,000 distinct CDR3 sequences; just over 45% are singletons. The V gene's germline CDR1 is LGHNA and CDR2 YSLEER. V was clipped by 2 bases and J by 6 bases, with 10 bases between them. This CDR3 comprises 13 residues. This receptor was taken from an adult woman with Graves' disease, either hyperthyroidism or ophthalmopathy (not recorded which). The chain couples TRBV4-3 to TRBJ1-2; D is unclear. The sequenced sample consisted of peripheral blood or thyroid tissue (not recorded which). Here the CDR3 DNA reads TGCGCCAGCAGCCAAAGAGGGATCGATGGCTACACCTTC. It encodes CASSQRGIDGYTF.